This TCR beta chain is from a study of blood T cells in healthy people across ages. Regarding this clonotype: Its target is unknown. This could be a read error, since a much larger clone is one nucleotide away.

General study points: Among T cells, TCR beta diversity per million cells dropped roughly linearly as age rose. Donors of long life had a larger count of naive CD4+ cells and greater diversity than aged donors.

This CDR3 has 10 amino acids. Germline assignment: CDR1 SGDLS and CDR2 YYNGEE. Primers used in a second PCR of about 7 to 12 cycles were a sample-barcoded 5' primer and a J-beta primer mix. TCRdb itself ran the 5' RACE reads through MiXCR, one entry per CDR3 protein. Here the sample spans some 640,000 distinct CDR3 sequences, more than 40% being singletons. A minimum of 6 micrograms of total RNA was extracted per sample. Sequencing was carried out using blood. This clonotype originated in a woman aged 55-69 years in good health. The chain combines TRBV9 with TRBJ2-4, with D unresolved. Gene TRBJ2-7 matches the end of the DNA better, so the J call may be wrong. CDR3 protein: CASPTYEQYF. CDR3 coding DNA: TGTGCCAGCCCCACCTACGAGCAGTACTTC.